The source of this TCR beta chain is a study of shared clonotypes between healthy human individuals. Notes on the study in general: A handful of donors held about 4.6% of naive CD4 clonotypes in common.

The table came from immunoSEQ multiplex PCR; TCRdb's copy has only in-frame clones and leaves some out. The sample contains fewer than 700,000 clones, roughly 96% of which appear only once. CDR1 is MDHEN, CDR2 SYDVKM, per germline. The CDR3 spans 14 residues. The ends were cut back, 6 bases at V and 5 bases at J, with 16 bases in the middle. Naivety among CD8 cells was defined by CD45RO negativity and positive CCR7 selection, thereby excluding terminally differentiated effector memory CD45RA+ cells. Comment on this clone: Its antigen is unknown.

The chain uses TRBV28 and TRBJ1-1, with D possibly being TRBD1 (6 bases). Sequenced input: naive CD8+ T cells sorted from blood. The TCR comes from a woman aged 30 to 39 in good health. CDR3 DNA sequence: TGTGCCAGCAGGACCCCCGGGGGCGGGACTGAAGCTTTCTTT. Its protein is CASRTPGGGTEAFF.